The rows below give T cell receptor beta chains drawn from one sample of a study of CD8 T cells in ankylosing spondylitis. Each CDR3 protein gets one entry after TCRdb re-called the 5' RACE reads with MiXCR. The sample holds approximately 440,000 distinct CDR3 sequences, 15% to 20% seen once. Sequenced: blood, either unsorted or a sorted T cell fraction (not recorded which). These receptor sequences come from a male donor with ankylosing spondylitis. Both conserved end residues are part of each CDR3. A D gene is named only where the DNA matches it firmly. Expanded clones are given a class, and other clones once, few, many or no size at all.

TGTGCCAGCAGTGAAGCGCTTTGGGACAAACACTTC,CASSEALWDKHF,TRBJ2-1,TRBV2,few,-
TGTGCCAGCAGGGGGGGAGGGGCGACTAATGAAAAACTGTTTTTT,CASRGGGATNEKLFF,TRBJ1-4,TRBV12-3/TRBV12-4,-,-
TGCGCCAGCAGCCATAGGACAGGTGACTCCTACGAGCAGTACTTC,CASSHRTGDSYEQYF,TRBJ2-7,TRBV4-3,few,TRBD1
TGTGCCAGCAGCTTAACTCAGACCGGGGAGCTGTTTTTT,CASSLTQTGELFF,TRBJ2-2,TRBV7-2,few,-
TGTGCCAGCAGTCGACGTAACTATGGCTACACCTTC,CASSRRNYGYTF,TRBJ1-2,TRBV7-9,many,-
TGTGCCAGCAGCCCCGGTTTAAGGGAGAGCTCCTACAATGAGCAGTTCTTC,CASSPGLRESSYNEQFF,TRBJ2-1,TRBV12-3/TRBV12-4,-,-
TGTGCCAGCAGCTTAGGCTCTCCCCCTAACAATGAGCAGTTCTTC,CASSLGSPPNNEQFF,TRBJ2-1,TRBV7-3,-,-
TGTGCCAGCAGTACGTACCGGGACAGCCAAGAGACCCAGTACTTC,CASSTYRDSQETQYF,TRBJ2-5,TRBV6-1,many,TRBD1
TGCGCCAGCAGCCAGGGCGAGCGGGGGGCGGACACAGATACGCAGTATTTT,CASSQGERGADTDTQYF,TRBJ2-3,TRBV4-1,-,TRBD2
TGCGCCAGCAGCTTGGGAGGGAAGGAGGAAAAACTGTTTTTT,CASSLGGKEEKLFF,TRBJ1-4,TRBV5-1,-,-
TGCGCCAGCAGCTACGGGGACAGGGACGGCACAGATACGCAGTATTTT,CASSYGDRDGTDTQYF,TRBJ2-3,TRBV5-1,many,TRBD1
TGCGCCAGCAGCTTGGTTCCTAGCGGGGAAAGATACAATGAGCAGTTCTTC,CASSLVPSGERYNEQFF,TRBJ2-1,TRBV5-1,few,TRBD2
TGTGCCAGCGCTCGATGGGGGGGACAGGGCACTGAAGCTTTCTTT,CASARWGGQGTEAFF,TRBJ1-1,TRBV7-8,-,TRBD1
TGTGCCAGCAGCCGGCGGGGATGGGAGACCCAGTACTTC,CASSRRGWETQYF,TRBJ2-5,TRBV12-3/TRBV12-4,few,-